The 9 T cell receptor beta chains in this list originate from one sample, sequenced in a study of shared clonotypes between healthy human individuals. The data were produced by immunoSEQ multiplex PCR, yet TCRdb's version contains in-frame clones alone and is incomplete. The table includes 500,000 to 550,000 clones, about 96% detected once. What was sequenced was naive CD4+ T cells sorted from blood. Subset denoted: CD45RA+ positively selected. Every receptor here comes from a woman aged 30 to 39 in good health.

V gene TRBV6-5 combines with J gene TRBJ1-1; D unclear. CDR3 length equals 13 residues. CDR1 is MNHEY, CDR2 SVGAGI, per germline. The ends were cut back, 5 bases at V and 6 bases at J, with 13 bases in the middle. CDR3 sequence (DNA): TGTGCCAGCAGTCAGACCGGTGCCGCTGAAGCTTTCTTT. It is translated as CASSQTGAAEAFF.

A single count supports this clone. The chain links TRBV27 to TRBJ1-5; D is undetermined. CDR3 length equals 14 residues. V was cut by 6 bases and J by 9 bases, with 18 bases left in between. Germline CDR1 MNHEY, CDR2 SMNVEV (reference sequence). DNA for the CDR3: TGTGCCAGCAGGGGAATGGATAGCCGCGGGCCCCAGCATTTT. Its protein product is CASRGMDSRGPQHF.

The chain recombines TRBV7-9 with TRBJ2-3; D gene ambiguous. Trimming cost V 6 bases and J 5 bases, with 9 bases left between them. In germline, CDR1 is SEHNR, CDR2 FQNEAQ (reference sequence). The CDR3 contains 12 residues. This CDR3 is CASRALGDTQYF. The CDR3, as DNA: TGTGCCAGCAGGGCCCTGGGAGATACGCAGTATTTT. Full variable domain (remainder filled in from reference TRBV7-9 and TRBJ2-3): DTGVSQNPRHKITKRGQNVTFRCDPISEHNRLYWYRQTLGQGPEFLTYFQNEAQLEKSRLLSDRFSAERPKGSFSTLEIQRTEQGDSAMYLCASRALGDTQYFGPGTRLTVL.

This chain uses TRBV19 with TRBJ2-7; 7 nucleotides agree with TRBD1. J lost 0 bases, V lost 5 bases, and 7 bases had no gene match. Per germline, CDR1 LNHDA and CDR2 SQIVND (reference sequence). This CDR3 contains 15 residues. CDR3 nucleotides: TGTGCCAGTAGTGATCAGGGGGAACCCTCCTACGAGCAGTACTTC. This translates into CASSDQGEPSYEQYF.

This chain uses TRBV9 with TRBJ2-6; D gene uncertain. V lost 3 bases and J 7 bases, leaving 8 bases between the germline ends. Germline lookup yields CDR1 SGDLS and CDR2 YYNGEE. The CDR3 runs to 13 residues. The CDR3: CASSETVANVLTF. The DNA of the CDR3 is TGTGCCAGCAGCGAGACTGTTGCCAACGTCCTGACTTTC.

Only one count was recorded for this clone. DNA for the CDR3: TGTGCCAGCAGCTTAGATCGAGAGGGGGAGCAGTTCTTC. This sequence encodes CASSLDREGEQFF. This chain uses TRBV11-2 with TRBJ2-1, with D perhaps given as TRBD1 or TRBD2 (5 bases each). This CDR3 has 13 residues. The V end lost 0 bases, the J end lost 10 bases, and 10 bases lay between the germline ends. Germline V gene data show CDR1 as SGHAT and CDR2 as FQNNGV.

Details on this clone: The conserved phenylalanine or tryptophan normally closing the CDR3 is absent here, so this likely arose from a read error. It is unclear where the CDR3 begins or ends on the DNA, so no DNA is shown, and the CDR3 is as TCRdb lists it. The chain carries TRBV5-6 and TRBJ2-4. The germline V gene encodes CDR1 SGHDT and CDR2 YYEEEE. The CDR3 adds up to 9 amino acids, both ends counted. The CDR3: CASSLECRI.

The chain uses TRBV5-1 and TRBJ2-5; 9 nucleotides align to TRBD2. The V segment lost 0 bases and the J segment 4 bases; nucleotides outside the gene matches: 7. Looked up from germline, CDR1 is SGHRS and CDR2 is YFSETQ. CDR3 length equals 16 residues. As DNA, the CDR3 is TGCGCCAGCAGCTTGGATGTAGCGGGAGCAGGAGAGACCCAGTACTTC. The encoded protein is CASSLDVAGAGETQYF.

V is TRBV5-5 and J is TRBJ2-7; 10 bases agree with TRBD2. The ends lost 2 bases at V and 3 bases at J; junction bases unmatched: 5. Germline assignment: CDR1 SGHKS and CDR2 YYEKEE (reference sequence). The CDR3 loop spans 15 amino acids. The CDR3 loop reads CASSFTGTSVYEQYF. The CDR3 coding sequence is TGTGCCAGCAGCTTTACCGGGACTAGCGTCTACGAGCAGTACTTC.